A single sample gave rise to the 19 T cell receptor beta chains below, sequenced in a study of blood T cell repertoires in COVID-19. Clones were sequenced by immunoSEQ multiplex PCR, and TCRdb holds only the in-frame ones, with some missing. The sample carries under 300,000 clones, about 90% recorded once. Sequenced material: PBMCs or T cells enriched from blood (not recorded which). These TCRs come from a young woman who had recovered from COVID-19.

The CDR3 here is CASSLDSNQPQHF. DNA of the CDR3: TGTGCCAGCAGTTTAGACTCAAATCAGCCCCAGCATTTT. The chain links TRBV28 to TRBJ1-5; D not certain. V shed 2 bases and J shed 4 bases, with 6 bases lying between them. This CDR3 has 13 amino acids. CDR1 MDHEN and CDR2 SYDVKM come from the germline V gene.

The chain recombines TRBV14 with TRBJ1-1, with 7 bases lining up with TRBD1. Germline-derived CDR1 and CDR2 are SGHDN and FVKESK. The CDR3 totals 19 residues. The ends lost 0 bases at V and 0 bases at J; junction bases unmatched: 13. The CDR3 region has the DNA TGTGCCAGCAGCCAAGATCTTATGACCGAGACAGGGTTGAACACTGAAGCTTTCTTT. Translated, it gives CASSQDLMTETGLNTEAFF. The whole variable domain, filled in from reference TRBV14 and TRBJ1-1, reads EAGVTQFPSHSVIEKGQTVTLRCDPISGHDNLYWYRRVMGKEIKFLLHFVKESKQDESGMPNNRFLAERTGGTYSTLKVQPAELEDSGVYFCASSQDLMTETGLNTEAFFGQGTRLTVV.

This chain links TRBV11-1 with TRBJ2-3; 7 bases agree with TRBD1. V was pared by 5 bases and J by 6 bases, with 11 bases of the junction left unmatched. The CDR3 has 15 residues. The germline V gene has CDR1 SGHAT and CDR2 FQDESV (reference sequence). CDR3 sequence: CASSHDRVSVDTQYF. The CDR3 DNA reads TGTGCCAGCAGCCACGACAGGGTCAGTGTCGATACGCAGTATTTT. Full variable domain (outside the CDR3, taken from reference TRBV11-1 and TRBJ2-3): EAEVAQSPRYKITEKSQAVAFWCDPISGHATLYWYRQILGQGPELLVQFQDESVVDDSQLPKDRFSAERLKGVDSTLKIQPAELGDSAMYLCASSHDRVSVDTQYFGPGTRLTVL.

For the CDR3, the DNA is TGTGCCAGCAGGGGGCAACGTAATGGCTACACCTTC. Protein product: CASRGQRNGYTF. The chain recombines TRBV7-9 with TRBJ1-2, with D perhaps matching TRBD1 (5 bases). The CDR3 is made up of 12 amino acids. Germline V gene sequence: CDR1 SEHNR, CDR2 FQNEAQ (reference sequence). Deletions cut 6 bases from V and 6 bases from J, with 11 bases between.

This rearrangement joins TRBV6-5 to TRBJ2-5; D is unclear. V was cut by 5 bases and J by 3 bases, with 13 bases left in between. This CDR3 is 14 amino acids long. Germline V lookup: CDR1 MNHEY, CDR2 SVGAGI. CDR3 amino acids: CASSRVVNKETQYF. The DNA of the CDR3 is TGTGCCAGCAGTCGGGTCGTCAATAAAGAGACCCAGTACTTC.

The rearrangement links TRBV4-1 to TRBJ2-2; tentative D call: TRBD2 (5 bases). The CDR3 length is 15 residues. The germline V gene has CDR1 MGHRA and CDR2 YSYEKL. Trimming shortened V by 4 bases and J by 0 bases, and 9 bases separated the two germline ends. The CDR3 DNA follows: TGCGCCAGCAGCCGGGAGTTGACGAACACCGGGGAGCTGTTTTTT. It encodes CASSRELTNTGELFF.

The rearrangement links TRBV7-8 to TRBJ2-3; the D gene is possibly TRBD1 (5 bases). Per the germline V gene, CDR1 is SGHVS and CDR2 is FQNEAQ. Trimming removed 1 base at V and 4 bases at J, with 9 bases between. The CDR3 extends over 14 amino acids. CDR3 in amino acids: CASSLVAGPDTQYF. The CDR3 region has the DNA TGTGCCAGCAGCTTAGTCGCAGGGCCAGATACGCAGTATTTT.

The chain carries TRBV29-1 and TRBJ1-2; 8 bases are shared with TRBD1. The ends lost 0 bases at V and 5 bases at J; junction bases unmatched: 5. This CDR3 spans 14 amino acids. CDR1 is SQVTM and CDR2 is ANQGSEA in the germline V gene. Here the CDR3 reads CSVEDWDRIYGYTF. In DNA, the CDR3 is TGCAGCGTTGAAGATTGGGACAGGATTTATGGCTACACCTTC.

The chain combines TRBV6-2 or TRBV6-3 with TRBJ2-3; D uncertain. V was trimmed by 2 bases and J by 0 bases, leaving 18 bases between them. Per germline, CDR1 MNHEY and CDR2 SVGEGT. This CDR3 has 18 residues. CDR3 sequence: CASSYASRRDSSTDTQYF. Written as DNA, the CDR3 is TGTGCCAGCAGTTACGCCAGCCGGCGCGACTCAAGCACAGATACGCAGTATTTT.

This sequence joins TRBV5-6 and TRBJ1-1, with 7 positions matching TRBD1. Germline trimming cut 1 base from V and 1 base from J; bases unmatched to any gene: 7. Germline V gene sequence: CDR1 SGHDT, CDR2 YYEEEE. The CDR3 sequence is 16 residues long. Here the CDR3 reads CASSLHGTAWNTEAFF. The CDR3 nucleotides read TGTGCCAGCAGCTTGCATGGGACAGCGTGGAACACTGAAGCTTTCTTT.

This chain joins TRBV18 and TRBJ1-1; D is unresolved. CDR1 KGHSH and CDR2 LQKENI come from the germline V gene. Trimming left V 6 bases short and J 4 bases short, with 12 bases between. The CDR3 sequence is 13 residues long. This chain's CDR3 is CASSLRAVTEAFF. The CDR3 DNA reads as TGTGCCAGCTCGCTCCGAGCGGTCACTGAAGCTTTCTTT.

This rearrangement joins TRBV7-9 to TRBJ2-7, with D perhaps matching TRBD2 (5 bases). The V gene lost 5 bases and the J gene lost 0 bases, with 11 bases spanning the gap. The CDR3 is 14 residues long. The germline gives CDR1 SEHNR, CDR2 FQNEAQ (reference sequence). The CDR3 DNA reads TGTGCCAGCAGCCAAAGGACTGCCTCCTACGAGCAGTACTTC. Amino acids: CASSQRTASYEQYF.

The rearrangement links TRBV5-4 to TRBJ2-2; 10 bases map to TRBD1. The CDR3 is 16 amino acids. Germline loops: CDR1 SGHNT, CDR2 YYREEE (reference sequence). V was pared by 4 bases and J by 9 bases, with 12 bases of the junction left unmatched. The CDR3 spells CASSGTGTGDTWELFF. The CDR3 coding sequence is TGTGCCAGCAGCGGGACCGGGACAGGGGATACCTGGGAGCTGTTTTTT.

J is TRBJ1-6 and V is TRBV27, with TRBD1 as a possible D gene (6 bases). CDR1 is MNHEY and CDR2 is SMNVEV in the germline V gene (reference sequence). The CDR3 sequence is 14 residues long. Deletions cut 5 bases from V and 13 bases from J, with 18 bases between. CDR3: CASSQHPRGIPLHF. In DNA, the CDR3 is TGTGCCAGCAGTCAGCACCCAAGGGGGATTCCCCTCCACTTT.

CDR3 protein: CASRPLAGGTDTQYF. CDR3 sequence (DNA): TGTGCCAGCAGACCCTTAGCGGGGGGCACAGATACGCAGTATTTT. The chain joins TRBV27 to TRBJ2-3, with 9 bases fitting TRBD2. CDR1 and CDR2 from the germline V gene are MNHEY and SMNVEV (reference sequence). The CDR3 sequence is 15 residues long. V was pared by 6 bases and J by 1 base, with 5 bases of the junction left unmatched.

The J gene is TRBJ2-5, the V gene TRBV9, with 7 bases identical to TRBD1. The CDR3 runs to 15 residues. With V trimmed by 6 bases and J by 1 base, 9 bases remained unmatched. The germline V gene has CDR1 SGDLS and CDR2 YYNGEE. The CDR3 coding sequence is TGTGCCAGCACCCGACAGGGTCTCTCCCAAGAGACCCAGTACTTC. Protein product: CASTRQGLSQETQYF.

This clone was seen at least ten times. The gene calls are TRBV9 and TRBJ2-3, with 13 bases identical to TRBD2. CDR3 length: 16 amino acids. Germline loops: CDR1 SGDLS, CDR2 YYNGEE. Trimming cost V 4 bases and J 3 bases; bases outside gene matches: 5. CDR3 loop: CASSTGLAGVTDTQYF. The CDR3 bases are TGTGCCAGCAGCACAGGACTAGCGGGAGTTACAGATACGCAGTATTTT.

The J gene is TRBJ1-3, the V gene TRBV19; maybe TRBD1 (6 bases). The CDR3 runs to 15 residues. The ends were cut back, 8 bases at V and 0 bases at J, with 14 bases in the middle. Per the germline V gene, CDR1 is LNHDA and CDR2 is SQIVND (reference sequence). CDR3 nucleotides: TGTGCCAGTTGGGGGCGAAAGGGCTCTGGAAACACCATATATTTT. Translation gives CASWGRKGSGNTIYF.

V usage is TRBV9 and J usage is TRBJ2-2, with TRBD2 matching 10 bases. The CDR3 covers 16 residues. Germline assignment: CDR1 SGDLS and CDR2 YYNGEE. V was pared by 5 bases and J by 2 bases, with 6 bases of the junction left unmatched. The DNA for the CDR3 is TGTGCCAGCAGTCCAAGCGGGAGGGGTAACACCGGGGAGCTGTTTTTT. Amino acids: CASSPSGRGNTGELFF.